This T cell receptor beta chain was profiled in a study of cytomegalovirus exposure and HLA in healthy donors. As concerns this clone: Its antigen is still unknown.

Regarding the study as a whole: TCR beta chains numbering more than 150 were designated cytomegalovirus-associated.

PCR involved 60 Vbeta and 13 Jbeta primers. TCRdb's table, derived via immunoSEQ multiplex PCR, lists solely in-frame clones and lacks some. The sample table sets out approximately 80,000 clones. What was sequenced was PBMCs. The origin of this receptor is a woman under 40 in good health and CMV-seronegative.

CDR3 bases: TGTGCCAGCAGCCGACTCGAGGCTTCGGGACAGATATACACTGAAGCTTTCTTT. This sequence encodes CASSRLEASGQIYTEAFF. J is TRBJ1-1 and V is TRBV4-2; 7 bases agree with TRBD1. The CDR3 is 18 amino acids. Germline CDR1 and CDR2: LGHNA and YNFKEQ. V lost 4 bases, J lost 3 bases, and 17 bases stayed unmatched.